The clone carrying this TCR beta chain was seen a single time. Its antigen is as yet unknown. The data stem from a study of CD4+ T cells in melanoma. V gave up 4 bases and J gave up 2 bases; unmatched junction bases: 5. The CDR3 has 15 amino acids. CDR1 SNHLY and CDR2 FYNNEI come from the germline V gene. Produced via immunoSEQ multiplex PCR; TCRdb's table is partial and in-frame only. The sample holds about 22,000 clones; roughly 82% are singletons and the top ten take less than 4.5%. Study-wide findings and caveats: Reportedly, melanoma neoantigen-specific CD4+ T cells showed varied differentiation states. A reported correlation linked neoantigen-specific CD4+ T cells to CD8+, macrophage and B cell function.

This TCR derives from a human donor with melanoma. This sequence joins TRBV2 and TRBJ2-1; 7 bases line up with TRBD2. The sequenced material came from cells from a culture (not recorded whether cultured in vitro). The DNA of the CDR3 is TGTGCCAGCAGTGTGGGGGGGGAGACCTACAATGAGCAGTTCTTC. Its protein product is CASSVGGETYNEQFF.